Shown below are 32 T cell receptor beta chains from a single sample sequenced in a study of CD8 T cells in Susac syndrome. When the RNA was reverse transcribed, random hexamers were used with an input of roughly 0.45 to 1 ug. TCRdb passed the immunoSEQ multiplex PCR reads through MiXCR, listing each CDR3 protein once. In the table there are some 110,000 distinct CDR3 sequences, 85% to 95% of which are singletons. The sequenced sample consisted of CD4+ T cells from PBMCs. These TCRs come from a human donor with multiple sclerosis.

The chain uses TRBV5-1 and TRBJ1-6; 7 nucleotides align to TRBD1. Losses at the gene ends were 2 bases for V and 11 bases for J; bases not matched to a gene: 13. CDR3 length equals 16 residues. CDR1 and CDR2 (germline): SGHRS, YFSETQ. CDR3 loop: CASSFFRTGEGAPLHF. The CDR3 coding sequence is TGCGCCAGCAGCTTCTTTAGGACAGGCGAAGGGGCACCCCTCCACTTT.

The chain combines TRBV20-1 with TRBJ2-7; no clear D gene. V lost 6 bases to trimming and J lost 5 bases, with 14 bases between them. Germline CDR1 and CDR2: DFQATT and SNEGSKA (reference sequence). The CDR3 runs to 12 residues. The CDR3 region has the DNA TGCAGTGCCCTACTTCCCACCCACGAGCAGTACTTC. It specifies CSALLPTHEQYF.

This rearrangement joins TRBV29-1 to TRBJ1-2; a possible D gene is TRBD1 (6 bases). The germline CDR1 and CDR2 sequences are SQVTM and ANQGSEA. The CDR3 is 14 amino acids. The V gene lost 0 bases and the J gene lost 5 bases, with 13 bases spanning the gap. The CDR3 nucleotides read TGCAGCGTTGAAGATGGGACATCTCGGTATGGCTACACCTTC. The encoded protein is CSVEDGTSRYGYTF.

This sequence joins TRBV18 and TRBJ2-7; D is perhaps TRBD2 (7 bases). Germline values: CDR1 KGHSH, CDR2 LQKENI. V gave up 4 bases and J gave up 0 bases, with 13 bases separating them. The CDR3 is 15 amino acids. The CDR3 sequence: CASSLGGLSSYEQYF. For the CDR3, the DNA is TGTGCCAGCTCACTCGGGGGGCTTTCCTCCTACGAGCAGTACTTC.

The genes are TRBV7-9 and TRBJ2-7, with D hard to call. The V end was cut by 1 base, the J end by 2 bases, with 9 bases between. The CDR3 totals 14 residues. Per germline, CDR1 SEHNR and CDR2 FQNEAQ (reference sequence). CDR3 sequence reads: CASSLELGPYEQYF. The DNA of the CDR3 is TGTGCCAGCAGCTTAGAGTTAGGGCCCTACGAGCAGTACTTC.

V gene TRBV5-4 combines with J gene TRBJ2-1; 11 bases agree with TRBD2. The germline gives CDR1 SGHNT, CDR2 YYREEE (reference sequence). V was pared by 4 bases and J by 7 bases, with 13 bases of the junction left unmatched. The CDR3 totals 17 residues. The CDR3 region has the DNA TGTGCCAGCAGCCTGAGTATCAGGACTAGCGGGCTAAATGAGCAGTTCTTC. The encoded protein is CASSLSIRTSGLNEQFF.

The V call is TRBV6-5, the J call TRBJ1-3; no reliable D call. V gave up 0 bases and J gave up 0 bases, with 6 bases separating them. The CDR3 totals 15 residues. Germline V CDR1 and CDR2: MNHEY, SVGAGI. Here the CDR3 reads CASSYSGNSGNTIYF. CDR3 coding DNA: TGTGCCAGCAGTTACTCGGGAAACTCTGGAAACACCATATATTTT.

This sequence joins TRBV5-1 and TRBJ2-6; no definite D call. Germline V gene sequence: CDR1 SGHRS, CDR2 YFSETQ. The V and J ends lost 0 bases and 0 bases respectively, with 4 bases between them. The CDR3 extends over 15 amino acids. DNA of the CDR3: TGCGCCAGCAGCTTGGAGATCTCTGGGGCCAACGTCCTGACTTTC. This sequence encodes CASSLEISGANVLTF.

The V and J genes are TRBV3-1 and TRBJ1-1; TRBD1 agrees at 7 bases. J was trimmed by 1 base and V by 5 bases; bases with no gene match: 7. There are 15 residues in the CDR3. Germline V CDR1 and CDR2: LGHDT, YNNKEL (reference sequence). CDR3 sequence reads: CASSGVGTENTEAFF. The CDR3 DNA follows: TGTGCCAGCAGCGGAGTGGGGACAGAGAACACTGAAGCTTTCTTT.

The chain carries TRBV18 and TRBJ1-6, with a weak D call TRBD1 (5 bases). V dropped 2 bases and J dropped 15 bases, with 14 bases sitting between them. The CDR3 runs to 13 residues. Germline V gene data show CDR1 as KGHSH and CDR2 as LQKENI. In DNA, the CDR3 is TGTGCCAGCTCACCAGGCTCCGGGGCGAGCCTCCACTTT. Amino acids: CASSPGSGASLHF.

V and J are TRBV20-1 and TRBJ2-4, with D possibly matching TRBD1 (7 bases). This CDR3 spans 14 amino acids. Germline V gene data show CDR1 as DFQATT and CDR2 as SNEGSKA (reference sequence). The V end lost 2 bases, the J end lost 5 bases, and 13 bases lay between the germline ends. Written as DNA, the CDR3 is TGCAGTGCTAGAAGGCAGGGGGGCCAAAACATTCAGTACTTC. It specifies CSARRQGGQNIQYF.

The genes are TRBV9 and TRBJ2-5; 9 bases fit TRBD2. Germline trimming cut 4 bases from V and 1 base from J; bases unmatched to any gene: 8. CDR3 length equals 16 residues. CDR1 and CDR2 (germline): SGDLS, YYNGEE. The chain's CDR3 is CASSPGAGGLQETQYF. CDR3 nucleotides: TGTGCCAGCAGCCCCGGAGCGGGGGGACTCCAAGAGACCCAGTACTTC. The whole variable domain, remainder taken from reference TRBV9 and TRBJ2-5, is DSGVTQTPKHLITATGQRVTLRCSPRSGDLSVYWYQQSLDQGLQFLIQYYNGEERAKGNILERFSAQQFPDLHSELNLSSLELGDSALYFCASSPGAGGLQETQYFGPGTRLLVL.

The gene calls are TRBV30 and TRBJ1-5, with 10 bases fitting TRBD1. Trimming at V came to 3 bases and at J to 3 bases, leaving 8 bases not matched to a gene. The CDR3 contains 16 residues. Germline V gene lookup returns CDR1 GTSNPN and CDR2 SVGIG (reference sequence). CDR3 bases: TGTGCCTGGAGCTTCAGGGGACAGGGGTACAATCAGCCCCAGCATTTT. Protein sequence: CAWSFRGQGYNQPQHF.

This rearrangement joins TRBV30 to TRBJ1-2; D not certain. The length of the CDR3 is 15 residues. With 0 bases removed from V and 6 bases from J, the gap between germline ends came to 17 bases. CDR1 GTSNPN and CDR2 SVGIG come from the germline V gene (reference sequence). CDR3 bases: TGTGCCTGGAGTGTACGGTTTCGGCAGGTAGATGGCTACACCTTC. It codes for CAWSVRFRQVDGYTF.

This clonotype occurred a few times. The V and J genes are TRBV23-1 and TRBJ1-5, with 7 bases fitting TRBD1. TRBV23-1 carries the ORF label, with uncertain function. This CDR3 is 17 amino acids long. After removal of 7 bases from V and 1 base from J, the junction contained 13 bases not matched to a gene. The CDR3 loop is CASMWGAHRGSNQPQHF. DNA for the CDR3: TGCGCCAGCATGTGGGGGGCTCACAGGGGAAGCAATCAGCCCCAGCATTTT.

The chain recombines TRBV6-1 with TRBJ1-3, with D unclear. The CDR3 has 16 residues. V was clipped by 7 bases and J by 0 bases, with 16 bases between them. Germline lookup yields CDR1 MNHNS and CDR2 SASEGT. CDR3 sequence: CASTAPPQNSGNTIYF. The CDR3 DNA is TGTGCCAGCACCGCACCCCCACAGAACTCTGGAAACACCATATATTTT.

This chain uses TRBV29-1 with TRBJ1-2; D might be TRBD1 (5 bases). V was clipped by 5 bases and J by 5 bases, with 15 bases between them. Germline CDR1 and CDR2: SQVTM and ANQGSEA. The CDR3 length is 13 residues. The CDR3, as DNA: TGCAGCGTTTGGATCCTAGCAGGGTATGGCTACACCTTC. Its translation: CSVWILAGYGYTF.

This rearrangement joins TRBV3-1 to TRBJ2-1; 10 positions agree with TRBD2. The junction had 12 bases not matched to a gene; V was cut back by 1 base and J by 6 bases. This CDR3 region has 18 residues. CDR1 LGHDT and CDR2 YNNKEL come from the germline V gene (reference sequence). The CDR3 nucleotides read TGTGCCAGCAGCCAAGCGACGGGAGTAGCGGGGGGACCCAATGAGCAGTTCTTC. This encodes CASSQATGVAGGPNEQFF.

CDR3 coding DNA: TGCAGTGCTAGAGGGGGGGCCGATAGCAATCAGCCCCAGCATTTT. The encoded protein is CSARGGADSNQPQHF. The chain couples TRBV20-1 to TRBJ1-5; possible D gene TRBD1, 6 bases. Trimming left V 1 base short and J 0 bases short, with 10 bases between. CDR1 and CDR2 (germline): DFQATT, SNEGSKA (reference sequence). There are 15 residues in the CDR3.

This chain joins TRBV5-1 and TRBJ1-2, with a possible D match to TRBD1 (5 bases). There are 11 residues in the CDR3. The V end was cut by 7 bases, the J end by 4 bases, with 8 bases between. Per the germline V gene, CDR1 is SGHRS and CDR2 is YFSETQ. The CDR3 DNA reads as TGCGCCAGCGGGACGGGCTATGGCTACACCTTC. Translating it yields CASGTGYGYTF.

This clonotype was seen a few times. The chain is built from TRBV30 and TRBJ2-7, with D perhaps matching TRBD2 (5 bases). Trimming removed 7 bases from V and 0 bases from J, with 10 bases in between. The CDR3 contains 12 residues. The germline gives CDR1 GTSNPN, CDR2 SVGIG (reference sequence). The DNA of the CDR3 is TGTGCCTTTTACCGGGACTCCTACGAGCAGTACTTC. Its translation: CAFYRDSYEQYF.

CDR3 sequence: CASSTSGGSSYEQYF. The CDR3 DNA reads TGTGCCAGCAGCACGAGCGGGGGGTCCTCCTACGAGCAGTACTTC. The J gene is TRBJ2-7, the V gene TRBV7-2; TRBD2 aligns across 9 bases. Looked up from germline, CDR1 is SGHTA and CDR2 is FQGNSA. V shed 5 bases, J shed 0 bases, and the junction held 5 bases outside the gene matches. The CDR3 length is 15 residues.

This chain joins TRBV7-3 and TRBJ1-1, with 7 bases fitting TRBD1. The CDR3 runs 12 residues. CDR1 is SGHTA and CDR2 is FQGTGA in the germline V gene. V shed 4 bases, J shed 8 bases, and the junction held 4 bases outside the gene matches. The CDR3 protein is CASSSRQGEAFF. The CDR3, as DNA: TGTGCCAGCAGCTCCCGACAGGGAGAAGCTTTCTTT.

With regard to this clonotype: One end of the junction fails to match germline, which may point to a read error. J is TRBJ2-2 and V is TRBV3-1; 8 nucleotides align to TRBD1. Germline loops: CDR1 LGHDT, CDR2 YNNKEL (reference sequence). The CDR3 loop spans 14 amino acids. The CDR3 nucleotides are TGTGCCAGCAGTAACAGGGGGGACACCGGGGAGCTGGTTTTT. Its protein product is CASSNRGDTGELVF.

V gene TRBV20-1 combines with J gene TRBJ2-1; 7 nucleotides align to TRBD2. The CDR3 is made up of 15 amino acids. Trimming at V came to 6 bases and at J to 0 bases, leaving 8 bases not matched to a gene. Germline-derived CDR1 and CDR2 are DFQATT and SNEGSKA (reference sequence). Here the CDR3 DNA reads TGCAGTGCCCGCCTTAGCGGGCGCTCCTACAATGAGCAGTTCTTC. Protein product: CSARLSGRSYNEQFF.

This clonotype was detected once. V is TRBV9 and J is TRBJ2-3; 12 positions agree with TRBD1. The germline CDR1 and CDR2 sequences are SGDLS and YYNGEE. The CDR3 has 16 residues. V lost 0 bases, J lost 4 bases, and 3 bases stayed unmatched. The CDR3 spells CASSVGDRGRSDTQYF. In DNA, the CDR3 is TGTGCCAGCAGCGTAGGGGACAGGGGGCGATCAGATACGCAGTATTTT.

The V call is TRBV5-1, the J call TRBJ1-5, with D unclear. Trimming removed 2 bases at V and 2 bases at J, with 8 bases between. The CDR3 runs to 14 residues. Germline CDR1 is SGHRS and CDR2 is YFSETQ. CDR3 nucleotide sequence: TGCGCCAGCAGCTTCGCCGGGGGCAATCAGCCCCAGCATTTT. It yields the protein CASSFAGGNQPQHF.

This rearrangement joins TRBV19 to TRBJ2-7; D might be TRBD1 (6 bases). The CDR3 is made up of 15 amino acids. V shed 4 bases and J shed 0 bases, with 13 bases lying between them. Germline V gene lookup returns CDR1 LNHDA and CDR2 SQIVND (reference sequence). CDR3 amino acids: CASSTKGGPSYEQYF. The CDR3 DNA reads as TGTGCCAGTAGTACCAAAGGGGGACCCTCCTACGAGCAGTACTTC.

A few counts support this clonotype. This chain links TRBV4-1 with TRBJ1-6; no clear D. Germline CDR1 and CDR2: MGHRA and YSYEKL. Between the trimmed V and J ends, which lost 0 bases and 7 bases, there was a span of 10 bases. The CDR3 covers 15 residues. Written as DNA, the CDR3 is TGCGCCAGCAGCCAAGATCAAGGGTGGAATTCACCCCTCCACTTT. It is translated as CASSQDQGWNSPLHF.

V and J are TRBV9 and TRBJ2-7; TRBD2 matches 9 bases. Germline V gives CDR1 SGDLS, CDR2 YYNGEE. This CDR3 is 16 amino acids long. The V and J ends lost 3 bases and 2 bases, in that order; junction bases with no gene match: 9. Written as DNA, the CDR3 is TGTGCCAGCAGCGAAGAAGCGGGGGGCCCTGCCTACGAGCAGTACTTC. Amino acids: CASSEEAGGPAYEQYF.

The chain joins TRBV7-2 to TRBJ2-2, with D tentatively TRBD1 (6 bases). This CDR3 contains 15 residues. Trimming removed 4 bases from V and 1 base from J, with 10 bases in between. The germline V gene encodes CDR1 SGHTA and CDR2 FQGNSA. CDR3 in DNA: TGTGCCAGCAGCTCGGACAGAATGAACACCGGGGAGCTGTTTTTT. Translated: CASSSDRMNTGELFF.

CDR3 residues: CASSSDAAGGTDTQYF. The CDR3 DNA reads as TGTGCCAGCTCAAGTGATGCAGCGGGGGGCACAGATACGCAGTATTTT. V is TRBV18 and J is TRBJ2-3; 8 bases map to TRBD2. The CDR3 has 16 residues. Germline assignment: CDR1 KGHSH and CDR2 LQKENI. V lost 5 bases to trimming and J lost 1 base; unmatched junction nucleotides: 8. Looking up the rest from reference TRBV18 and TRBJ2-3 gives the full variable domain: NAGVMQNPRHLVRRRGQEARLRCSPMKGHSHVYWYRQLPEEGLKFMVYLQKENIIDESGMPKERFSAEFPKEGPSILRIQQVVRGDSAAYFCASSSDAAGGTDTQYFGPGTRLTVL.